The T cell receptor beta chain under discussion was sequenced for a study of T cell responses to AZD1222 COVID-19 vaccine. Turning to the study itself: Second doses at about 4 or about 12 weeks were pooled.

TCRdb's copy holds only in-frame clones and misses some; the assay was immunoSEQ multiplex PCR. The sample records approximately 180,000 clones, 75% to 90% being singletons. CDR3 length: 13 residues. Germline V lookup: CDR1 SGHTS, CDR2 YDEGEE. The V end was cut by 0 bases, the J end by 2 bases, with 3 bases between. Here the sequenced sample was peripheral blood, taken on day 0 of AZD1222 vaccination. V gene TRBV5-8 combines with J gene TRBJ1-5; D is undetermined. The receptor was derived from an adult in good health. This CDR3 reads CASSLDGNQPQHF. The DNA for the CDR3 is TGTGCCAGCAGCTTGGATGGCAATCAGCCCCAGCATTTT. The complete variable domain, with remaining parts taken from reference TRBV5-8 and TRBJ1-5, reads EAGVTQSPTHLIKTRGQQATLRCSPISGHTSVYWYQQALGLGLQFLLWYDEGEERNRGNFPPRFSGRQFPNYSSELNVNALELEDSALYLCASSLDGNQPQHFGDGTRLSIL.